This T cell receptor beta chain was documented in a study of OX40 agonist ivuxolimab in advanced cancers. Study-wide context: Prior checkpoint blockade (anti-PD-1, anti-PD-L1 or anti-CTLA-4) was permitted; roughly 40% had it. Study-level points and caveats: Low normalized T-cell clonal expansion also characterized some of the nonresponders. In general, CD8+ T cells held more expanded clones than CD4+ did, on average.

Profiled with immunoSEQ multiplex PCR; TCRdb holds only in-frame clones, not every one. The sample contains 50,000 to 55,000 clones, about 87% of which appear only once. With autoimmune disease history or systemic immunosuppression, patients were excluded. V was shortened by 0 bases and J by 7 bases, with 4 bases between the two germline ends. Looked up from germline, CDR1 is SGHNT and CDR2 is YYREEE (reference sequence). The CDR3 is made up of 12 amino acids. The count of this clone is one. The antigen is undetermined. This specimen consisted of CD4+ or CD8+ T cells sorted from blood, obtained in a trial of the OX40 agonist ivuxolimab. V is TRBV5-4 and J is TRBJ2-2; D remains ambiguous. The source of this sequence is an adult with an advanced solid tumor such as melanoma, head and neck, liver or kidney cancer. CDR3 sequence: CASSLGVGELFF. CDR3 in DNA: TGTGCCAGCAGCTTGGGTGTCGGGGAGCTGTTTTTT.